A selection of T cell receptor beta chains follows, all from one sample in a study of blood T cells in healthy people across ages. MiXCR, run by TCRdb on the 5' RACE reads, gives a single entry per CDR3 protein. The sample includes roughly 2 million distinct CDR3 sequences, 40% to 55% seen only once; the top ten take over 2%. Sequencing was done on a sample of blood. Source of these receptors: a woman in her forties in good health. CDR3s include the opening cysteine and the closing phenylalanine or tryptophan. D genes are given only for firm matches. Some rows have no size entry. The others give once, few or many, or a class for an expanded clone.

d_call j_call clone_size v_call cdr3_aa cdr3_nt
. TRBJ1-6 . TRBV4-3 CASSQAGSYNSPLHF TGCGCCAGCAGCCAAGCGGGCTCCTATAATTCACCCCTCCACTTT
. TRBJ2-7 many TRBV6-5 CASSYTGGGYEQYF TGTGCCAGCAGTTACACAGGGGGAGGGTACGAGCAGTACTTC
TRBD1 TRBJ2-1 . TRBV27 CASSKGQGIYNEQFF TGTGCCAGCAGTAAAGGACAGGGGATCTACAATGAGCAGTTCTTC
TRBD1 TRBJ2-4 many TRBV6-1 CASIPDRVAKNIQYF TGTGCCAGCATCCCGGACAGGGTCGCCAAAAACATTCAGTACTTC
. TRBJ2-1 . TRBV29-1 CSVGIGGNEQFF TGCAGCGTTGGGATCGGGGGTAATGAGCAGTTCTTC
. TRBJ2-5 few TRBV5-8 CASSWPGKQETQYF TGTGCCAGCAGCTGGCCAGGGAAACAAGAGACCCAGTACTTC
. TRBJ1-1 . TRBV10-3 CAISEGQLMNTEAFF TGTGCCATCAGTGAAGGGCAGCTCATGAACACTGAAGCTTTCTTT
. TRBJ1-2 few TRBV6-2/TRBV6-3 CASRSDSNYGYTF TGTGCCAGCAGGTCCGACTCAAACTATGGCTACACCTTC
. TRBJ2-3 . TRBV10-3 CAISVKNSDTQYF TGTGCCATCAGTGTTAAGAATTCAGATACGCAGTATTTT
. TRBJ2-7 many TRBV7-9 CASSLALSSYEQYF TGTGCCAGCAGCTTAGCTTTGTCCTCCTACGAGCAGTACTTC
TRBD1 TRBJ2-1 . TRBV4-3 CASSQDNSWGQGAYNEQFF TGCGCCAGCAGCCAAGATAATTCATGGGGACAGGGGGCTTACAATGAGCAGTTCTTC
. TRBJ2-1 . TRBV21-1 CASSSETSGGGNEQFF TGTGCCAGCAGTTCGGAGACTAGCGGGGGAGGCAATGAGCAGTTCTTC
TRBD2 TRBJ2-1 . TRBV20-1 CSAERTSGAFF TGCAGTGCTGAACGGACTAGCGGTGCGTTCTTC
TRBD1 TRBJ2-6 . TRBV12-3/TRBV12-4 CASRFDRVLLELPSGANVLTF TGTGCCAGCAGGTTCGACAGGGTCCTTCTAGAGTTACCATCTGGGGCCAACGTCCTGACTTTC
TRBD1 TRBJ1-2 few TRBV29-1 CSAGGDRDYGYTF TGCAGCGCGGGGGGGGACAGGGACTATGGCTACACCTTC
. TRBJ2-2 . TRBV7-2 CASSLGVQAGELFF TGTGCCAGCAGCTTAGGTGTTCAGGCCGGGGAGCTGTTTTTT
. TRBJ2-1 . TRBV24-1 CATSDRQVWNEQFF TGTGCCACCAGTGATCGACAGGTATGGAATGAGCAGTTCTTC
. TRBJ2-7 few TRBV6-6 CASKDPRNEQYF TGTGCCAGCAAGGACCCACGGAACGAGCAGTACTTC
. TRBJ1-1 . TRBV4-3 CASSQLGGATEAFF TGCGCCAGCAGCCAACTAGGGGGGGCCACTGAAGCTTTCTTT
TRBD2 TRBJ2-1 . TRBV6-5 CASSYLAGGYAEQFF TGTGCCAGCAGTTACTTGGCGGGGGGCTATGCTGAGCAGTTCTTC
TRBD2 TRBJ2-1 . TRBV6-6 CASSGGIAGNNEQFF TGTGCCAGCAGTGGGGGAATAGCGGGGAACAATGAGCAGTTCTTC
TRBD1 TRBJ2-1 few TRBV6-6 CASSYSWDSRTNNEQFF TGTGCCAGCAGTTACTCCTGGGACAGTAGAACCAACAATGAGCAGTTCTTC
. TRBJ2-7 . TRBV20-1 CSAQGPSSEQYF TGCAGTGCCCAGGGACCGTCGTCCGAGCAGTACTTC
TRBD1 TRBJ1-5 . TRBV6-5 CATRGPNQPQHF TGTGCCACCAGGGGGCCAAATCAGCCCCAGCATTTT
. TRBJ1-2 . TRBV7-2 CASSSYRETYGYTF TGTGCCAGCAGCTCCTACAGGGAGACCTATGGCTACACCTTC
. TRBJ2-1 . TRBV9 CASSVGGAGEQFF TGTGCCAGCAGCGTAGGGGGGGCCGGGGAGCAGTTCTTC
. TRBJ2-3 . TRBV7-9 CAAQGRVSADTQYF TGTGCAGCACAGGGGAGGGTGTCCGCAGATACGCAGTATTTT
. TRBJ2-7 . TRBV29-1 CSVVYSYNEQYF TGCAGCGTTGTTTACAGCTACAATGAGCAGTACTTC
. TRBJ2-5 few TRBV5-5 CASSFDPTGETQYF TGTGCCAGCAGCTTTGACCCGACCGGGGAGACCCAGTACTTC
TRBD2 TRBJ2-5 few TRBV20-1 CSARARGLEKVRETQYF TGCAGTGCTAGAGCGCGGGGACTAGAAAAGGTCAGAGAGACCCAGTACTTC
. TRBJ1-4 . TRBV4-3 CASSQEVVGAEATNEKLFF TGCGCCAGCAGCCAAGAGGTAGTGGGGGCGGAAGCGACTAATGAAAAACTGTTTTTT
TRBD1 TRBJ2-7 few TRBV20-1 CSAAKTGTATNYEQYF TGCAGTGCAGCAAAAACCGGGACAGCCACGAACTACGAGCAGTACTTC
TRBD1 TRBJ1-2 few TRBV7-2 CASSLVGGTGGKGYTF TGTGCCAGCAGCTTAGTGGGTGGGACAGGGGGAAAAGGCTACACCTTC
TRBD1 TRBJ2-6 . TRBV7-2 CASSPRGTSRPGSGANVLTF TGTGCCAGCAGCCCCAGGGGGACAAGCAGACCCGGCTCTGGGGCCAACGTCCTGACTTTC
. TRBJ1-2 . TRBV10-3 CAISEPRNYGYTF TGTGCCATCAGTGAACCGAGGAACTATGGCTACACCTTC
TRBD2 TRBJ2-5 . TRBV7-2 CASSPPASGGKNMQYF TGTGCCAGCAGCCCCCCGGCTAGCGGGGGGAAAAACATGCAGTACTTC
TRBD1 TRBJ1-6 few TRBV7-8 CASSQRGQGARDSPLHF TGTGCCAGCAGCCAACGGGGACAGGGGGCTCGGGATTCACCCCTCCACTTT
TRBD2 TRBJ2-5 . TRBV20-1 CSARVRRAGGETQYF TGCAGTGCTAGAGTCCGTCGGGCGGGGGGAGAGACCCAGTACTTC
. TRBJ2-7 . TRBV2 CASSKGWGYEQYF TGTGCCAGCAGCAAAGGTTGGGGCTACGAGCAGTACTTC
TRBD2 TRBJ2-3 . TRBV3-1 CASRRLAGTTDTQYF TGTGCCAGCAGGCGACTAGCGGGGACCACAGATACGCAGTATTTT
TRBD1 TRBJ1-6 once TRBV5-6 CASSLRRTGYTGSPLHF TGTGCCAGTAGCTTGCGTCGGACAGGGTACACGGGTTCACCCCTCCACTTT
. TRBJ2-7 . TRBV6-2/TRBV6-3 CASSRQDPGIYEQYF TGCGCCAGCAGCCGCCAGGACCCCGGGATCTACGAGCAGTACTTC
TRBD2 TRBJ2-1 . TRBV6-2/TRBV6-3 CASRTPGLAGRNEQFF TGTGCCAGCAGAACCCCGGGACTAGCGGGGAGGAATGAGCAGTTCTTC
. TRBJ2-7 few TRBV5-1 CASSLGDSGYEQYF TGCGCCAGCAGCTTGGGGGACAGCGGGTACGAGCAGTACTTC
. TRBJ1-5 . TRBV6-5 CASRPGGSRNNQPQHF TGTGCCAGCAGACCTGGCGGCTCCCGAAACAATCAGCCCCAGCATTTT
. TRBJ2-4 few TRBV20-1 CSASGGTDIQYF TGCAGTGCTAGTGGGGGTACGGACATTCAGTACTTC
. TRBJ2-7 . TRBV9 CASSVVGDGRHEQYF TGTGCCAGCAGCGTAGTTGGGGATGGGCGCCACGAGCAGTACTTC
. TRBJ2-1 . TRBV4-2 CASRSLAVNEQFF TGTGCCAGCAGATCCCTAGCCGTCAATGAGCAGTTCTTC
TRBD1 TRBJ2-1 . TRBV23-1 CASSQDQGAKTYNEQFF TGCGCCAGCAGTCAAGACCAGGGGGCCAAAACGTACAATGAGCAGTTCTTC
. TRBJ2-3 . TRBV7-2 CASSWGSWDTQYF TGTGCCAGCAGCTGGGGGTCGTGGGATACGCAGTATTTT
TRBD1 TRBJ1-2 . TRBV9 CASSPRTGTGDGYTF TGTGCCAGCAGCCCTCGTACCGGGACAGGGGATGGCTACACCTTC
TRBD1 TRBJ2-7 . TRBV28 CASSGNSGGGFYEQYF TGTGCCAGCAGTGGGAACTCAGGGGGCGGTTTCTACGAGCAGTACTTC